At least ten counts were recorded for the clone carrying this T cell receptor beta chain. Antigen unknown. TCRdb reanalysed the reads using MiXCR and keeps one entry per CDR3 protein. Altogether 35,000 to 55,000 distinct CDR3 sequences are present, 20% to 25% being singletons, with the ten largest covering about 18%. This record comes from a study of T cell repertoires in cytomegalovirus infection. This CDR3 spans 15 amino acids. Germline V gene data show CDR1 as SGHAT and CDR2 as FQNNGV. The V segment lost 5 bases and the J segment 3 bases; nucleotides outside the gene matches: 10. Sample: PBMCs, sequenced either directly or after in vitro stimulation (not recorded which). The TCR comes from a human donor in good health (CMV status not recorded). Some clones in this sample may be carry-over from other donors' samples. The chain employs TRBV11-2 and TRBJ2-7; 7 nucleotides match TRBD2. CDR3 protein: CASSDIAGLFYEQYF. The CDR3 DNA reads as TGTGCCAGCAGCGATATAGCGGGCCTATTCTACGAGCAGTACTTC.